This entry describes one T cell receptor (beta chain). The data were produced by immunoSEQ multiplex PCR, yet TCRdb's version contains in-frame clones alone and is incomplete. This table holds some 470,000 clones, 60% to 85% found once. The sample comes from a study of shared clonotypes between healthy human individuals. The germline gives CDR1 MGHRA, CDR2 YSYEKL. V lost 0 bases and J lost 7, with 10 bases in between. This CDR3 has 14 amino acids. The chain recombines TRBV4-1 with TRBJ2-1, with D maybe TRBD2 (5 bases). Sequencing input: PBMCs. This receptor was obtained from a woman aged 40 to 50 in good health. Some clones in this sample may be carry-over from other donors' samples. CDR3: CASSQDPGSNEQFF. The DNA for the CDR3 is TGCGCCAGCAGCCAAGATCCGGGGAGTAATGAGCAGTTCTTC.